These T cell receptor beta chains were read from a single sample in a study of cytomegalovirus exposure and HLA in healthy donors. The method was immunoSEQ multiplex PCR; TCRdb's version includes in-frame clones alone and lacks a portion of them. This sample has under 250,000 clones; 80% to 90% occur once, and the top ten carry 2.6%. The sequencing input was PBMCs. The receptors shown here come from a man between 18 and 35 years old in good health and CMV-seronegative. Both conserved end residues are part of each CDR3. Each record gives: J gene, clone size, V gene, D gene, CDR3 DNA, CDR3 protein. The D gene is left open where the match is weak. A row's size may be missing; if present it is once, few, many or a size class.

>TRBJ2-6|-|TRBV19|TRBD1
TGTGCCAGTAGTAAACAGGGGGCTGGGGCCAACGTCCTGACTTTC
CASSKQGAGANVLTF
>TRBJ2-2|-|TRBV5-1|-
TGCGCCAGCAGCCCCCCGGGGCCGGGGGAGAGCGGGGAGCTGTTTTTT
CASSPPGPGESGELFF
>TRBJ2-2|-|TRBV9|-
TGTGCCAGCAGCGTTTACGAGGGCGGGGAGCTGTTTTTT
CASSVYEGGELFF
>TRBJ2-3|-|TRBV28|TRBD2
TGTGCCAGCAGTTTAGGTGCCGCGGGGGGGCCGACAGATACGCAGTATTTT
CASSLGAAGGPTDTQYF
>TRBJ2-7|-|TRBV15|-
TGTGCCACCAGCAGGGACGGACAGTACGAGCAGTACTTC
CATSRDGQYEQYF
>TRBJ1-5|-|TRBV27|TRBD1
TGTGCCAGCAGTCCCGCGGACAGGGTTAGCAATCAGCCCCAGCATTTT
CASSPADRVSNQPQHF
>TRBJ2-3|once|TRBV5-1|TRBD2
TGCGCCAGCAGCTCAGGACTAGCGGGAGGGGCAGATACGCAGTATTTT
CASSSGLAGGADTQYF
>TRBJ2-7|-|TRBV11-3|-
TGTGCCAGCAGCCCTCTTGAGCGGAGCTCCTACGAGCAGTACTTC
CASSPLERSSYEQYF
>TRBJ2-7|-|TRBV5-4|-
TGTGCCAGCAGCGGGGGCTACAAATCCGGCGAGCAGTACTTC
CASSGGYKSGEQYF
>TRBJ1-2|-|TRBV29-1|-
TGCAGCGCAAGGGAGGGCTATGGCTACACCTTC
CSAREGYGYTF
>TRBJ2-2|-|TRBV27|TRBD1
TGTGCCAGCAGTGGACAGGGGAGAGGAGCCGGGGAGCTGTTTTTT
CASSGQGRGAGELFF
>TRBJ2-3|-|TRBV11-3|-
TGTGCCAGCAGCTCAGGGAATCCAGGCGATACGCAGTATTTT
CASSSGNPGDTQYF
>TRBJ2-1|once|TRBV9|-
TGTGCCAGCAGCGTAGTGGGAGGAGGGGTCCCACCGGATGAGCAGTTCTTC
CASSVVGGGVPPDEQFF
>TRBJ2-5|-|TRBV5-1|TRBD1
TGCGCCAGCAGCTTCGGTCCGGCTGGACAGGGTGGAGAGACCCAGTACTTC
CASSFGPAGQGGETQYF
>TRBJ2-1|-|TRBV7-6|TRBD2
TGTGCCAGCAGCTTAGGGCTCCTAGCGGGGGGCCTAGATGGTGAGCAGTTCTTC
CASSLGLLAGGLDGEQFF
>TRBJ1-5|-|TRBV19|TRBD1
TGTGCCAGTAGAGACAGGGGCAATCAGCCCCAGCATTTT
CASRDRGNQPQHF
>TRBJ2-1|-|TRBV4-1|-
TGCGCCAGCTCTTACTCCGAGCACTCCTACAATGAGCAGTTCTTC
CASSYSEHSYNEQFF
>TRBJ2-3|-|TRBV9|-
TGTGCCAGCAGCACCAGACTTAACACAGATACGCAGTATTTT
CASSTRLNTDTQYF
>TRBJ2-7|-|TRBV30|TRBD1
TGTGCCTGGAGTGTACAGGGGGCGCCCGCCTACGAGCAGTACTTC
CAWSVQGAPAYEQYF
>TRBJ1-3|-|TRBV7-8|-
TGTGCCAGCAGCTTACTGGTTGGGCAGGGTACTGGAAACACCATATATTTT
CASSLLVGQGTGNTIYF
>TRBJ2-2|-|TRBV2|TRBD2
TGTGCCAGCCGTTCTAGCGGGACGGGCACCGGGGAGCTGTTTTTT
CASRSSGTGTGELFF
>TRBJ1-1|-|TRBV29-1|TRBD1
TGCAGCGTTGGACAGGGGGGCACTGAAGCTTTCTTT
CSVGQGGTEAFF
>TRBJ2-7|-|TRBV4-2|-
TGTGCCAGCAGCCAAGCCGTCTCCTACGAGCAGTACTTC
CASSQAVSYEQYF
>TRBJ1-6|once|TRBV28|TRBD1
TGTGCCAGCACCACGGGACAGGGTAATTCACCCCTCCACTTT
CASTTGQGNSPLHF
>TRBJ2-2|-|TRBV27|-
TGTGCCAGCAGTCTCTCGGGGGGGGAGCTGTTTTTT
CASSLSGGELFF
>TRBJ1-1|-|TRBV27|TRBD1
TGTGCCAGCAGTTCCGAGACAGGGATTCGGGCTTTCTTT
CASSSETGIRAFF